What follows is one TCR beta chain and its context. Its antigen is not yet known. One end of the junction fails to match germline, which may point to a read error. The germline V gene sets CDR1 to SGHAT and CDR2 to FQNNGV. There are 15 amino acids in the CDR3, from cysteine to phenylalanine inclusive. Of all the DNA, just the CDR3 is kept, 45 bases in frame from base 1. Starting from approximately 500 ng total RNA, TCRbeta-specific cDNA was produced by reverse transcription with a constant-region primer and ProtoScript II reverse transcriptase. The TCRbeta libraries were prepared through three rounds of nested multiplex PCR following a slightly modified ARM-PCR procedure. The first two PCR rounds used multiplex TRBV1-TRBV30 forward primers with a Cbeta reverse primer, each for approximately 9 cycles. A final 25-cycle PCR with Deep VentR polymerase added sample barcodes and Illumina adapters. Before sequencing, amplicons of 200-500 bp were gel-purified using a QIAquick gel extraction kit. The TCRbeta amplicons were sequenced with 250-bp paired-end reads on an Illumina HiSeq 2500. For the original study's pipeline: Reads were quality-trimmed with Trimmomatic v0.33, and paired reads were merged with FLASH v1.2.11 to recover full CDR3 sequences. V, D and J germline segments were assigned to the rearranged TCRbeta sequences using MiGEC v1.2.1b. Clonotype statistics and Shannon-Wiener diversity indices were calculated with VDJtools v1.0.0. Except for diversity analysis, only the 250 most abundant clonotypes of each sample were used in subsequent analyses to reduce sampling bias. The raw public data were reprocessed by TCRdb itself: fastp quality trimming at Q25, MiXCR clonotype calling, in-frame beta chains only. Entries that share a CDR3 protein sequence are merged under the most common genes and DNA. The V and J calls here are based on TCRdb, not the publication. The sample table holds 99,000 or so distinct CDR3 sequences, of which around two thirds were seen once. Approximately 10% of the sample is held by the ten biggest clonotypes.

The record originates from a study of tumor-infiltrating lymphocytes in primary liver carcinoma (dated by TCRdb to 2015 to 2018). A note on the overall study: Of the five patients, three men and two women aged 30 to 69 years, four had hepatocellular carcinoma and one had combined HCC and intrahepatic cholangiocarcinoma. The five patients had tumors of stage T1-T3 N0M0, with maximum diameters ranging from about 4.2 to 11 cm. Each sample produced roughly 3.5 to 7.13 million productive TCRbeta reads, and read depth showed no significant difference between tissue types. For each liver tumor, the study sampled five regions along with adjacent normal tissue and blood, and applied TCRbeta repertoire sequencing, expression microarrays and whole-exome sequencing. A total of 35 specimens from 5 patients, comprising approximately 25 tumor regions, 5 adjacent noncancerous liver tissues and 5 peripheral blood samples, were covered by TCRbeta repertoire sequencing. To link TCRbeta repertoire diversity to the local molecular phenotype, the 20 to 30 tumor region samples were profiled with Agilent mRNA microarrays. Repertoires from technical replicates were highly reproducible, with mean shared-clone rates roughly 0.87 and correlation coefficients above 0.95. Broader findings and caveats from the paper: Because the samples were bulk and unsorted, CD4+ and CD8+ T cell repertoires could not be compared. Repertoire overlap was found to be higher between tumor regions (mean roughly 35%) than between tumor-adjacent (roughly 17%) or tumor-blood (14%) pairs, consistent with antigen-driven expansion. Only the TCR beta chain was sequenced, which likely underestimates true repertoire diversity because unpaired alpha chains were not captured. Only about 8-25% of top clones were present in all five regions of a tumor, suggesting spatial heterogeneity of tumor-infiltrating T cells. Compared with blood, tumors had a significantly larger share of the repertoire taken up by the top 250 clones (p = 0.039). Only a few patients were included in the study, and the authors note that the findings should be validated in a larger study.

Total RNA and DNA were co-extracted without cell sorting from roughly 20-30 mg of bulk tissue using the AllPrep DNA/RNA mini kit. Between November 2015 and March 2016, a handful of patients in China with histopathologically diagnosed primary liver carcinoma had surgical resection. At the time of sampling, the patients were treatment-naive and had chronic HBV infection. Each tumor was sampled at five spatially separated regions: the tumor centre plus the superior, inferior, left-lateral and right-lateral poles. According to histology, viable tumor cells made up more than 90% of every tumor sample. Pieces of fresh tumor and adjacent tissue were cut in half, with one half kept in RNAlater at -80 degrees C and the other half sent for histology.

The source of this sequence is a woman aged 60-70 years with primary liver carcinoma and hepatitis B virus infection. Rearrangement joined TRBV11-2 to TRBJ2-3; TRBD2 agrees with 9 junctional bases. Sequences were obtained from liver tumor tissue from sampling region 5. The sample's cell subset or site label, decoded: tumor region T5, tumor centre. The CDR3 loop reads CTSSSGLAGPDMQYF. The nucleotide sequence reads TGTACCAGCAGCTCGGGGCTAGCGGGACCAGATATGCAGTATTTT.